The entry that follows covers one TCR beta chain sequence. CDR1 is SNHLY and CDR2 is FYNNEI in the germline V gene. The CDR3 loop spans 14 amino acids. Between the trimmed V and J ends, which lost 5 bases and 0 bases, there was a span of 11 bases. Described treatment: 15 to 20 received Ad26.COV2.S at low or high dose, single or two shots; about 5 received placebo; per-sample allocation not given. Material that was analyzed had been drawn on day 63 after the first vaccine or placebo injection. This entry is derived from a study of Ad26.COV2.S vaccination and SARS-CoV-2 variants. Study as a whole: Within the COV1001 Ad26.COV2.S trial arm, the donor was enrolled. Dosing was one shot or two shots 56 days apart.

The repertoire was sequenced with immunoSEQ multiplex PCR; TCRdb's copy has only in-frame clones and lacks some. The repertoire holds around 500,000 clones, with roughly nine tenths as singletons. This chain links TRBV2 with TRBJ2-7; possibly TRBD1 for D (6 bases). The source is a person aged 18-60 years who received the Ad26.COV2.S COVID-19 vaccine or a placebo. This sample comprised peripheral blood, obtained in a trial of Ad26.COV2.S vaccine versus placebo. The CDR3 is CASSQDRHSYEQYF. The DNA for the CDR3 is TGTGCCAGCAGTCAAGACAGGCACTCCTACGAGCAGTACTTC.